This record looks at one T cell receptor beta chain sequence and its context. This record comes from a study of cytomegalovirus exposure and HLA in healthy donors. Use of 60 Vbeta and 13 Jbeta primers characterized the PCR. Generated by immunoSEQ multiplex PCR, the TCRdb table keeps only in-frame clones and is missing some. The sample holds about 160,000 clones, around 80% seen once. The germline CDR1 and CDR2 sequences are MNHEY and SMNVEV (reference sequence). The V gene end was trimmed by 6 bases and the J gene end by 2 bases; junction bases not matched to a gene: 4. This CDR3 has 14 residues. V and J are TRBV27 and TRBJ2-3, with TRBD2 matching over 8 bases. Sequences were obtained from PBMCs. The TCR sequence derives from a man aged 45-65 years in good health and CMV-seropositive. In DNA form, the CDR3 reads TGTGCCAGCAGGGGCGGGGGGACCACAGATACGCAGTATTTT. Translation: CASRGGGTTDTQYF.